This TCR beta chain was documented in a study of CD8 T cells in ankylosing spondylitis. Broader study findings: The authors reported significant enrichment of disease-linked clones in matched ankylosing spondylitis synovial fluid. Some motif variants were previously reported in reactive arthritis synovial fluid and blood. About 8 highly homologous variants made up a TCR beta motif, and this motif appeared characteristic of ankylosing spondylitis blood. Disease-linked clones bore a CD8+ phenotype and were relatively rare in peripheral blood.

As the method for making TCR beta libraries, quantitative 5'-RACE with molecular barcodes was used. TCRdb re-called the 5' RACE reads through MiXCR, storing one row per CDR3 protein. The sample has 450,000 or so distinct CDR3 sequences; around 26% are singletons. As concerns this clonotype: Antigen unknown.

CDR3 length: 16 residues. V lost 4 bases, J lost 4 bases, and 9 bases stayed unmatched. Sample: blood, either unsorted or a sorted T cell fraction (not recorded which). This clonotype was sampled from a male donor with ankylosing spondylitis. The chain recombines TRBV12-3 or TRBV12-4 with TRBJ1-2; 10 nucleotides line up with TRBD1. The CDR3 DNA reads TGTGCCAGCAGTTCCTCGGGGACAGGGGAATTCTATGGCTACACCTTC. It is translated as CASSSSGTGEFYGYTF.